These T cell receptor beta chains were read from a single sample in a study of technical replicates of blood from four donors. The data were produced by immunoSEQ multiplex PCR, yet TCRdb's version contains in-frame clones alone and is incomplete. The data hold approximately 99,000 clones, with approximately 96% observed a single time. The sequenced material came from T cells isolated from PBMCs. The receptors were gathered from a human donor in good health. CDR3s include the opening cysteine and the closing phenylalanine or tryptophan. Each record gives: V gene, D gene, J gene, clone size, CDR3 protein, CDR3 DNA. A D gene is named only where the DNA matches it firmly. Not all rows give a size; the values are once, few, many and, for expanded clones, a class.

TRBV7-2	.	TRBJ2-1	.	CASSLYVRRYNEQFF	TGTGCCAGCAGCTTATACGTCCGGCGGTACAATGAGCAGTTCTTC
TRBV9	.	TRBJ2-7	.	CASSVSGRTYEQYF	TGTGCCAGCAGCGTATCGGGGAGGACCTACGAGCAGTACTTC
TRBV9	TRBD1	TRBJ1-4	.	CASSADREPNEKLFF	TGTGCCAGCAGCGCAGACAGGGAGCCGAATGAAAAACTGTTTTTT
TRBV7-9	TRBD2	TRBJ2-7	.	CASSPTSGNRTYEQYF	TGTGCCAGCAGTCCGACTAGCGGGAACCGAACCTACGAGCAGTACTTC
TRBV7-8	.	TRBJ2-1	.	CASSPTLRLVGEHDEQFF	TGTGCCAGCAGCCCAACTCTTAGACTAGTCGGCGAGCATGATGAGCAGTTCTTC
TRBV6-6	TRBD1	TRBJ2-7	.	CASSYAGTAFYEQYF	TGTGCCAGCAGTTATGCCGGGACAGCTTTCTACGAGCAGTACTTC
TRBV5-1	TRBD1	TRBJ2-7	.	CASRQGSSYEQYF	TGCGCCAGCCGACAGGGGTCCTCCTACGAGCAGTACTTC
TRBV5-6	.	TRBJ2-7	.	CASSLPFGYEQYF	TGTGCCAGCAGCCTCCCATTCGGCTACGAGCAGTACTTC
TRBV7-2	TRBD2	TRBJ2-2	.	CASSLGTSPPGELFF	TGTGCCAGCAGCTTAGGGACTAGTCCCCCCGGGGAGCTGTTTTTT
TRBV7-6	.	TRBJ1-4	.	CASSGQTTNEKLFF	TGTGCCAGCAGCGGACAAACAACTAATGAAAAACTGTTTTTT
TRBV11-3	.	TRBJ2-7	.	CASSLARGTYEQYF	TGTGCCAGCAGCTTGGCAAGGGGCACCTACGAGCAGTACTTC
TRBV15	.	TRBJ2-7	once	CATTEQASYEQYF	TGTGCCACCACAGAGCAGGCCTCCTACGAGCAGTACTTC
TRBV29-1	TRBD1	TRBJ1-2	.	CSVGTGKGYTF	TGCAGCGTCGGGACAGGGAAGGGCTACACCTTC
TRBV27	TRBD1	TRBJ2-7	.	CASSAPSRDRGEQYF	TGTGCCAGCAGTGCACCCTCCCGGGACAGGGGCGAGCAGTACTTC
TRBV6-1	TRBD2	TRBJ2-7	few	CASSDVAGTTYEQYF	TGTGCCAGCAGTGACGTCGCGGGGACTACCTACGAGCAGTACTTC
TRBV19	.	TRBJ1-2	.	CASSMGGGTDRAYGYTF	TGTGCCAGTAGTATGGGGGGGGGAACAGATCGGGCCTATGGCTACACCTTC
TRBV29-1	.	TRBJ2-7	.	CSVVEIYEQYF	TGCAGCGTGGTTGAGATATACGAGCAGTACTTC
TRBV7-2	.	TRBJ2-7	.	CASSQAGPPYEQYF	TGTGCCAGCAGCCAGGCAGGGCCACCCTACGAGCAGTACTTC
TRBV4-3	.	TRBJ2-5	.	CASSQGTAPGEETQYF	TGCGCCAGCAGCCAGGGGACAGCTCCGGGAGAAGAGACCCAGTACTTC
TRBV4-2	.	TRBJ2-7	once	CASSPTAVLPYEQYF	TGTGCCAGCAGCCCAACAGCGGTACTACCCTACGAGCAGTACTTC
TRBV28	.	TRBJ1-3	.	CASHTDSLSGNTIYF	TGTGCCAGCCATACGGACTCCCTCTCTGGAAACACCATATATTTT
TRBV7-6	TRBD2	TRBJ2-7	.	CASSLRTSGEFLFRQYF	TGTGCCAGCAGCCTTAGGACTAGCGGGGAATTTTTGTTCCGGCAGTACTTC
TRBV6-5	.	TRBJ2-1	.	CASTAEGESYNEQFF	TGTGCCAGCACGGCCGAGGGGGAGTCGTACAATGAGCAGTTCTTC